The subject of this entry is one T cell receptor beta chain. The data derive from a study of control samples from healthy donors and cancer patients. Germline CDR1 and CDR2: LGHDT and YNNKEL (reference sequence). This CDR3 has 14 residues. Trimming removed 5 bases from V and 3 bases from J, with 13 bases in between. The data were produced by immunoSEQ multiplex PCR, yet TCRdb's version contains in-frame clones alone and is incomplete. Of 70,000 or so clones in the sample, approximately 84% were seen once. Sequencing was done on a sample of blood. V is TRBV3-1 (or the pseudogene TRBV3-2) and J is TRBJ1-1; D gene unclear. This clonotype was obtained from a man aged 50-59 years in good health. The CDR3 is CASSSRVGDTEAFF. DNA for the CDR3: TGTGCCAGCAGCTCACGCGTCGGGGACACTGAAGCTTTCTTT.